In its sample, the clone carrying this T cell receptor (beta chain) was seen many times. V shed 5 bases, J shed 1 base, and the junction held 5 bases outside the gene matches. This CDR3 spans 14 amino acids. Germline CDR1 is MNHEY and CDR2 is SVGEGT. MiXCR, applied by TCRdb to the 5' RACE reads, yields one record per CDR3 protein. Seen here are around 250,000 distinct CDR3 sequences, 15% to 20% observed once, and the top ten hold around 30%. This record comes from a study of CD8 T cells in ankylosing spondylitis. Sequencing was done on a sample of blood, either unsorted or a sorted T cell fraction (not recorded which). V is TRBV6-2 or TRBV6-3 and J is TRBJ2-7; 7 nucleotides line up with TRBD2. The TCR was taken from a male donor with ankylosing spondylitis or in good health (not recorded which). CDR3 bases: TGTGCCAGCAGTCAGGGACTACTTTCCTACGAGCAGTACTTC. It specifies CASSQGLLSYEQYF.